One sample yielded the 2 T cell receptor beta chains listed below, sequenced in a study of cytomegalovirus exposure and HLA in healthy donors. Vbeta (60) and Jbeta (13) primers were used in the PCR. Some clones are missing from TCRdb's copy, which holds only in-frame ones; the method was immunoSEQ multiplex PCR. In all, the sample yields 180,000 or so clones. The sequenced sample was PBMCs. These receptors all stem from a boy aged 5-17 years in good health and CMV-seronegative.

The chain carries TRBV30 and TRBJ2-3; weak D call: TRBD2 (6 bases). Germline V gene lookup returns CDR1 GTSNPN and CDR2 SVGIG (reference sequence). Trimming left V 4 bases short and J 6 bases short, with 20 bases between. CDR3 length: 15 residues. DNA of the CDR3: TGTGCCTGGACTAATAAAGGGAGGCCTAGGGATACGCAGTATTTT. Amino acids: CAWTNKGRPRDTQYF.

The chain couples TRBV5-1 to TRBJ2-7; 9 nucleotides match TRBD1. The CDR3 has 15 residues. Germline CDR1 SGHRS, CDR2 YFSETQ. J lost 4 bases, V lost 4 bases, and 9 bases had no gene match. As DNA, the CDR3 is TGCGCCAGCAGCCCTACCGGGACAGGGTTTTACGAGCAGTACTTC. This gives the protein CASSPTGTGFYEQYF.